This record looks at one T cell receptor beta chain sequence and its context. The CDR3 has 13 residues. Between the trimmed V and J ends, which lost 3 bases and 1 base, there was a span of 7 bases. CDR1 and CDR2 (germline): SNHLY, FYNNEI. The sample belongs to a study of blood T cell repertoires in COVID-19. About the study: Donors in the United States, Italy and Spain gave samples during acute or convalescent COVID-19. T cells, B-cell-depleted T cells, or PBMCs supplied cDNA or gDNA.

In the authors' methods: Counts of nucleated cells, estimated from reference gene primer amplification, were obtained. Assay: immunoSEQ multiplex PCR; the TCRdb copy retains only in-frame clones and omits some. Clone size and V and J calls were adopted from that table, with D and trimming inferred from the DNA. The data hold about 220,000 clones, with about 79% observed a single time. This TCR was recovered from a man aged 45-65 years with active or convalescent COVID-19. This chain links TRBV2 with TRBJ2-7, with D uncertain. Sequences were obtained from peripheral blood. In nucleotides, the CDR3 is TGTGCCAGCAGTGATCTAGGTTCCTACGAGCAGTACGTC. Translation gives CASSDLGSYEQYV.